Listed below are T cell receptor beta chains from one sample, sequenced in a study of beta chain features in type 1 diabetes. Only in-frame clones appear in the TCRdb table, and some are missing; sequencing was by immunoSEQ multiplex PCR. Among a few hundred thousand clones listed, 24% were seen once. The source material was naive CD4+ T cells from blood. Receptor source: a woman younger than 45 with type 1 diabetes. CDR3s include the opening cysteine and the closing phenylalanine or tryptophan. The order of the fields is J gene, V gene, clone size, D gene, CDR3 protein, CDR3 DNA. D genes are given only for firm matches. Size tells how often a clone was seen (once, few, many) or the class of an expanded clone, and some rows leave it out.

j_call: TRBJ1-2
v_call: TRBV28
clone_size: NA
d_call: TRBD1
cdr3_aa: CASSTTGYGYTF
cdr3_nt: TGTGCCAGCAGTACGACAGGGTATGGCTACACCTTC

j_call: TRBJ2-3
v_call: TRBV7-9
clone_size: few
d_call: NA
cdr3_aa: CASSLKRLGTDTQYF
cdr3_nt: TGTGCCAGCAGCTTGAAGCGGCTTGGCACAGATACGCAGTATTTT

j_call: TRBJ1-5
v_call: TRBV18
clone_size: NA
d_call: NA
cdr3_aa: CASSPPTGPQHF
cdr3_nt: TGTGCCAGCTCACCACCGACAGGGCCCCAGCATTTT

j_call: TRBJ1-4
v_call: TRBV18
clone_size: few
d_call: TRBD1
cdr3_aa: CASSLGTGDEKLFF
cdr3_nt: TGTGCCAGCTCCCTCGGGACAGGGGATGAAAAACTGTTTTTT

j_call: TRBJ1-1
v_call: TRBV29-1
clone_size: few
d_call: NA
cdr3_aa: CSARGHSGTEAFF
cdr3_nt: TGCAGCGCCAGAGGACATTCTGGCACTGAAGCTTTCTTT

j_call: TRBJ2-5
v_call: TRBV5-4
clone_size: NA
d_call: NA
cdr3_aa: CASSLDRIQTQYF
cdr3_nt: TGTGCCAGCAGCTTGGACAGGATACAGACCCAGTACTTC

j_call: TRBJ2-3
v_call: TRBV5-1
clone_size: NA
d_call: TRBD1
cdr3_aa: CASSETGEDTQYF
cdr3_nt: TGCGCCAGCAGCGAGACAGGGGAGGATACGCAGTATTTT

j_call: TRBJ2-1
v_call: TRBV9
clone_size: few
d_call: NA
cdr3_aa: CASSVGLFDEQFF
cdr3_nt: TGTGCCAGCAGCGTAGGGCTTTTCGATGAGCAGTTCTTC

j_call: TRBJ2-2
v_call: TRBV29-1
clone_size: NA
d_call: TRBD2
cdr3_aa: CSVCGTSGSNTGELFF
cdr3_nt: TGCAGCGTTTGCGGGACTAGCGGCAGTAACACCGGGGAGCTGTTTTTT

j_call: TRBJ2-2
v_call: TRBV5-1
clone_size: few
d_call: TRBD1
cdr3_aa: CASSLFRTGSGELFF
cdr3_nt: TGCGCCAGCAGCTTGTTTCGGACAGGGAGCGGGGAGCTGTTTTTT

j_call: TRBJ1-1
v_call: TRBV7-9
clone_size: few
d_call: NA
cdr3_aa: CASSLLALLGRAFF
cdr3_nt: TGTGCCAGCAGCTTATTGGCCCTCCTGGGGAGAGCTTTCTTT

j_call: TRBJ1-1
v_call: TRBV29-1
clone_size: NA
d_call: NA
cdr3_aa: CSVGGATPLDAFF
cdr3_nt: TGCAGCGTTGGCGGGGCCACCCCCCTTGACGCTTTCTTT

j_call: TRBJ1-2
v_call: TRBV25-1
clone_size: few
d_call: TRBD1
cdr3_aa: CASSPEAGQATFNYGYTF
cdr3_nt: TGTGCCAGCAGTCCCGAGGCGGGACAGGCAACCTTTAACTATGGCTACACCTTC

j_call: TRBJ1-1
v_call: TRBV6-1
clone_size: NA
d_call: TRBD1
cdr3_aa: CASSGQGTTEAFF
cdr3_nt: TGTGCCAGCAGCGGACAGGGGACCACTGAAGCTTTCTTT

j_call: TRBJ1-1
v_call: TRBV30
clone_size: NA
d_call: NA
cdr3_aa: CALSVSGGAFF
cdr3_nt: TGTGCCTTGTCGGTTTCGGGTGGGGCTTTCTTT

j_call: TRBJ2-3
v_call: TRBV27
clone_size: NA
d_call: NA
cdr3_aa: CASSPTRITDTQYF
cdr3_nt: TGTGCCAGCAGTCCAACGAGGATCACAGATACGCAGTATTTT

j_call: TRBJ1-5
v_call: TRBV7-2
clone_size: NA
d_call: NA
cdr3_aa: CASSLGLGVGQPQHF
cdr3_nt: TGTGCCAGCAGCTTAGGGCTAGGGGTTGGTCAGCCCCAGCATTTT

j_call: TRBJ2-2
v_call: TRBV2
clone_size: few
d_call: NA
cdr3_aa: CASSPQGRGELFF
cdr3_nt: TGTGCCAGCAGTCCACAGGGTCGCGGGGAGCTGTTTTTT

j_call: TRBJ2-3
v_call: TRBV14
clone_size: NA
d_call: NA
cdr3_aa: CASSQVGGYTQYF
cdr3_nt: TGTGCCAGCAGCCAAGTCGGAGGGTATACGCAGTATTTT

j_call: TRBJ1-5
v_call: TRBV18
clone_size: NA
d_call: TRBD1
cdr3_aa: CASSQGTGDNQPQHF
cdr3_nt: TGTGCCAGCTCACAAGGGACAGGCGACAATCAGCCCCAGCATTTT

j_call: TRBJ2-1
v_call: TRBV20-1
clone_size: NA
d_call: NA
cdr3_aa: CSAPNYNEQFF
cdr3_nt: TGCAGTGCTCCTAACTACAATGAGCAGTTCTTC

j_call: TRBJ1-2
v_call: TRBV11-2
clone_size: NA
d_call: TRBD1
cdr3_aa: CASSSTGYYGYTF
cdr3_nt: TGTGCCAGCAGCTCGACAGGGTACTATGGCTACACCTTC

j_call: TRBJ2-5
v_call: TRBV5-1
clone_size: few
d_call: NA
cdr3_aa: CASSPQTGEETQYF
cdr3_nt: TGCGCCAGCAGCCCCCAGACAGGAGAAGAGACCCAGTACTTC

j_call: TRBJ2-1
v_call: TRBV5-4
clone_size: NA
d_call: NA
cdr3_aa: CASNRQNDYNEQFF
cdr3_nt: TGTGCCAGCAATCGACAGAACGATTACAATGAGCAGTTCTTC

j_call: TRBJ2-1
v_call: TRBV5-1
clone_size: few
d_call: TRBD2
cdr3_aa: CASSSQTSGSDTYNEQFF
cdr3_nt: TGCGCCAGCAGCTCGCAGACTAGCGGGAGTGATACCTACAATGAGCAGTTCTTC

j_call: TRBJ2-7
v_call: TRBV7-2
clone_size: few
d_call: NA
cdr3_aa: CASSQGGSYEQYF
cdr3_nt: TGTGCCAGCAGCCAGGGAGGCTCCTACGAGCAGTACTTC

j_call: TRBJ2-6
v_call: TRBV13
clone_size: NA
d_call: NA
cdr3_aa: CASSLDSSGANVLTF
cdr3_nt: TGTGCCAGCAGCTTGGACAGCTCTGGGGCCAACGTCCTGACTTTC

j_call: TRBJ1-2
v_call: TRBV15
clone_size: NA
d_call: NA
cdr3_aa: CATRYGTNYGYTF
cdr3_nt: TGTGCCACCAGATACGGGACTAACTATGGCTACACCTTC

j_call: TRBJ2-3
v_call: TRBV18
clone_size: once
d_call: NA
cdr3_aa: CASSPQGAGTDTQYF
cdr3_nt: TGTGCCAGCTCACCACAAGGGGCCGGCACAGATACGCAGTATTTT

j_call: TRBJ2-5
v_call: TRBV5-4
clone_size: few
d_call: TRBD2
cdr3_aa: CASSLRLAGEETQYF
cdr3_nt: TGTGCCAGCAGCTTGAGGCTAGCGGGAGAGGAGACCCAGTACTTC

j_call: TRBJ2-5
v_call: TRBV2
clone_size: few
d_call: NA
cdr3_aa: CASRDSKETQYF
cdr3_nt: TGTGCCAGCAGGGACAGTAAAGAGACCCAGTACTTC

j_call: TRBJ2-7
v_call: TRBV2
clone_size: NA
d_call: TRBD1
cdr3_aa: CASRPWDSSYEQYF
cdr3_nt: TGTGCCAGCAGACCATGGGACAGCTCCTACGAGCAGTACTTC

j_call: TRBJ2-5
v_call: TRBV28
clone_size: NA
d_call: NA
cdr3_aa: CASSSRETQYF
cdr3_nt: TGTGCCAGCAGCTCCCGGGAGACCCAGTACTTC

j_call: TRBJ2-1
v_call: TRBV7-3
clone_size: few
d_call: TRBD2
cdr3_aa: CASSTPGLAGGAEQFF
cdr3_nt: TGTGCCAGCAGCACCCCCGGACTAGCGGGAGGCGCTGAGCAGTTCTTC

j_call: TRBJ2-7
v_call: TRBV30
clone_size: few
d_call: NA
cdr3_aa: CAWGGPSAREQYF
cdr3_nt: TGTGCCTGGGGCGGGCCTTCGGCGCGGGAGCAGTACTTC

j_call: TRBJ1-4
v_call: TRBV30
clone_size: few
d_call: NA
cdr3_aa: CAWNYRATNEKLFF
cdr3_nt: TGTGCCTGGAATTACAGGGCCACTAATGAAAAACTGTTTTTT

j_call: TRBJ2-3
v_call: TRBV7-9
clone_size: few
d_call: TRBD2
cdr3_aa: CASSPGLAASTDTQYF
cdr3_nt: TGTGCCAGCAGCCCGGGACTAGCGGCTAGCACAGATACGCAGTATTTT

j_call: TRBJ2-2
v_call: TRBV5-4
clone_size: few
d_call: NA
cdr3_aa: CASSFQTSNTGELFF
cdr3_nt: TGTGCCAGCAGCTTCCAAACATCGAACACCGGGGAGCTGTTTTTT

j_call: TRBJ2-1
v_call: TRBV6-1
clone_size: NA
d_call: NA
cdr3_aa: CAGSTLGDEQFF
cdr3_nt: TGTGCCGGATCTACCCTGGGCGATGAGCAGTTCTTC

j_call: TRBJ2-1
v_call: TRBV5-1
clone_size: NA
d_call: NA
cdr3_aa: CASSLASEGEQFF
cdr3_nt: TGCGCCAGCAGCTTGGCGTCAGAGGGTGAGCAGTTCTTC

j_call: TRBJ1-2
v_call: TRBV28
clone_size: few
d_call: TRBD1
cdr3_aa: CASLDRGQGYTF
cdr3_nt: TGTGCCAGCTTGGACCGGGGACAGGGCTACACCTTC

j_call: TRBJ1-4
v_call: TRBV29-1
clone_size: NA
d_call: TRBD1
cdr3_aa: CSVLRDRDEKLFF
cdr3_nt: TGCAGCGTTCTTCGGGACAGGGATGAAAAACTGTTTTTT

j_call: TRBJ1-5
v_call: TRBV18
clone_size: few
d_call: NA
cdr3_aa: CASSPNLVDQPQHF
cdr3_nt: TGTGCCAGCTCACCGAATTTAGTAGATCAGCCCCAGCATTTT

j_call: TRBJ1-3
v_call: TRBV29-1
clone_size: NA
d_call: TRBD1
cdr3_aa: CSATTQGARSGNTIYF
cdr3_nt: TGCAGCGCCACGACCCAGGGGGCTCGGTCTGGAAACACCATATATTTT

j_call: TRBJ2-7
v_call: TRBV6-7
clone_size: few
d_call: TRBD1
cdr3_aa: CASSNTGGKNEQYF
cdr3_nt: TGTGCCAGCAGTAATACAGGGGGCAAAAACGAGCAGTACTTC

j_call: TRBJ2-7
v_call: TRBV5-1
clone_size: few
d_call: TRBD2
cdr3_aa: CASRGTSGTYEQYF
cdr3_nt: TGCGCCAGCAGGGGGACTAGCGGTACCTACGAGCAGTACTTC